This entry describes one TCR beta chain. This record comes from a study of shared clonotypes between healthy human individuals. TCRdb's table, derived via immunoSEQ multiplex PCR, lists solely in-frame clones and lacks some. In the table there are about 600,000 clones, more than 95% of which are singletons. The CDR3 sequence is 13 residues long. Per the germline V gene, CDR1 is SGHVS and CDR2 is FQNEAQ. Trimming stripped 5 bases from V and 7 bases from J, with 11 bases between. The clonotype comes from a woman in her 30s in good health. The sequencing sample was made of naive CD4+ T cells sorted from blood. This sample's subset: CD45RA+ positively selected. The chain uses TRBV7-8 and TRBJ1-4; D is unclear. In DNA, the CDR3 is TGTGCCAGCAGCCATCGTTGGGTTGAAAAACTGTTTTTT. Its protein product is CASSHRWVEKLFF.